This T cell receptor beta chain appears in the sequencing data of a study of OX40 agonist ivuxolimab in advanced cancers. At the level of the study: Dosing consisted of intravenous ivuxolimab at 0.01 to 10 mg/kg every 2 weeks. Males comprised around four fifths of the group, whose mean age was roughly 64 years (range 23 to 79).

Assay used: immunoSEQ multiplex PCR; TCRdb lists only in-frame clones, some missing. Among 69,000 or so clones listed, about 87% were seen once. The germline V and J ends were trimmed by 2 bases and 3 bases, with 12 bases remaining between them. This CDR3 has 15 residues. The V gene's germline CDR1 is MNHEY and CDR2 SVGAGI. The sample consisted of CD4+ or CD8+ T cells sorted from blood, taken in a trial of the OX40 agonist ivuxolimab. This sequence joins TRBV6-5 and TRBJ2-3; D unclear. This TCR came from an adult with an advanced solid tumor such as melanoma, head and neck, liver or kidney cancer. The CDR3 coding sequence is TGTGCCAGCAGTTACCTGGGGAAACGGACAGATACGCAGTATTTT. Translating it yields CASSYLGKRTDTQYF.